The text below deals with one TCR beta chain. Its cognate antigen is unknown. V was shortened by 0 bases and J by 7 bases, with 9 bases between the two germline ends. CDR1 is SGHRS and CDR2 is YFSETQ in the germline V gene. This CDR3 contains 13 residues. Construction of the TCRbeta library involved unique molecular identifiers. Each CDR3 protein is one row after TCRdb ran MiXCR on the PCR reads. The repertoire holds around 580,000 distinct CDR3 sequences, with 23% as singletons. These data belong to a study of T-cell reconstitution after alpha-beta-depleted transplantation in children. General study results and limits: At the one-year point after transplant, T-cell counts and TCRbeta diversity were found to come mostly from T cells that had been newly produced.

The sequencing used PBMCs, mostly from graft donor cells, collected 360 days after TCRalphabeta/CD19-depleted stem cell transplant. This sequence joins TRBV5-1 and TRBJ2-3; no firm D call. This clonotype was obtained from a boy in the first two years of life who had a stem cell transplant for acute myeloid leukemia, so the T cells may come from the graft donor. CDR3 region: CASSLVTDYTQYF. CDR3 coding DNA: TGCGCCAGCAGCTTGGTCACAGACTATACGCAGTATTTT.